The clone carrying this TCR beta chain was found once. Blood RNA was derived from unsorted whole blood, and germline DNA was extracted too. This specimen comes from a study of tumor-infiltrating lymphocytes in primary liver carcinoma. Across the whole study: Samples gave roughly 3.5 to 7.5 million productive TCRbeta reads, similar across tissue types.

A constant-region primer served to make TCR beta cDNA from roughly 500 ng total RNA. Three nested multiplex PCR rounds, a slightly modified ARM-PCR method, built the TCR beta libraries. TCRdb re-derived calls from the multiplex PCR reads in MiXCR, one entry per CDR3 protein. The sample consists of about 320,000 distinct CDR3 sequences, 65% of them appearing once. The receptor comes from a man aged 40-49 years with primary liver carcinoma and hepatitis B virus infection. The sequencing input was peripheral blood.

The CDR3 DNA sequence: TGTGCCAGCAGCCGACTATCGACAGGGAGGGGTCGAGCTTTCTTT. Encoded protein: CASSRLSTGRGRAFF. The chain employs TRBV14 and TRBJ1-1; 7 bases align to TRBD1. V was clipped by 4 bases and J by 10 bases; unmatched bases: 15. Germline assignment: CDR1 SGHDN and CDR2 FVKESK. The CDR3 has 15 residues.